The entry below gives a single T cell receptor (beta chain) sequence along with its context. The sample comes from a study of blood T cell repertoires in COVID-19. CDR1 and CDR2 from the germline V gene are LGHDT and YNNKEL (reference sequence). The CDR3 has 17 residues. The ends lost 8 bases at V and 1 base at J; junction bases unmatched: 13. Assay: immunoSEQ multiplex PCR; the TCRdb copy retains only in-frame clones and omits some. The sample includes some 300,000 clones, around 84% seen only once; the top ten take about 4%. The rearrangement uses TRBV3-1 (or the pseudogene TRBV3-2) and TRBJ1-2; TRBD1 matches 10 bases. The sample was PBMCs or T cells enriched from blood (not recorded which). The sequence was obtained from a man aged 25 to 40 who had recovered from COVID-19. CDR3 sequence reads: CASGDRGTGDFNYGYTF. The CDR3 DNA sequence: TGTGCCAGCGGCGACCGCGGGACAGGGGACTTTAACTATGGCTACACCTTC.